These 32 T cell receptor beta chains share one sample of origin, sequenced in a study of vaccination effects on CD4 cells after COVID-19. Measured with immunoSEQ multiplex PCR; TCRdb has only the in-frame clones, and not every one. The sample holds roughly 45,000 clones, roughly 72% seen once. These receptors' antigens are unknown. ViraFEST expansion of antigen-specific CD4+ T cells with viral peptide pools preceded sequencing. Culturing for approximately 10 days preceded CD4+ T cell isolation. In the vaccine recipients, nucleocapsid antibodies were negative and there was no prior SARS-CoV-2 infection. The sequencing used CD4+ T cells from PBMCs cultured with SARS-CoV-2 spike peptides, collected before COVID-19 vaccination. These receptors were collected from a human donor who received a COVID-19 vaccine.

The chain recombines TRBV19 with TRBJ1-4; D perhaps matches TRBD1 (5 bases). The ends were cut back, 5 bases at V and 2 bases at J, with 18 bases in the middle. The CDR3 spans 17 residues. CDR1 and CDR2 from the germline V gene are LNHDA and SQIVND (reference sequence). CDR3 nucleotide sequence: TGTGCCAGTAGTTCCCTCCCGATTTGGGGCACTAATGAAAAACTGTTTTTT. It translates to CASSSLPIWGTNEKLFF.

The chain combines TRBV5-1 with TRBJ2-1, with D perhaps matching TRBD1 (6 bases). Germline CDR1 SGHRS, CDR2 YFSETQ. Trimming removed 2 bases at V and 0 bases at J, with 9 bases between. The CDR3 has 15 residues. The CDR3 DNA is TGCGCCAGCAGCTTTCAGGGGAGCTCCTACAATGAGCAGTTCTTC. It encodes CASSFQGSSYNEQFF.

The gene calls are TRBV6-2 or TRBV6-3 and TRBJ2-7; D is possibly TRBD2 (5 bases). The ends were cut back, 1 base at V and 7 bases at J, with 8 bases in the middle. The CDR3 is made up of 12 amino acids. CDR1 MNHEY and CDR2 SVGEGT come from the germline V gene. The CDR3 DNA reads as TGTGCCAGCAGTTACTTGGGGAGTGAGCAGTACGTC. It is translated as CASSYLGSEQYV.

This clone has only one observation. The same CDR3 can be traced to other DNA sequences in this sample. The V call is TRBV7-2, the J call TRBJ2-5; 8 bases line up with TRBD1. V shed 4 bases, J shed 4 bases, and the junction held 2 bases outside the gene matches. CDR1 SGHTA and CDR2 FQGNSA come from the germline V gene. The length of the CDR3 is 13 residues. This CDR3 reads CASSSGQGETQYF. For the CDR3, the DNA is TGTGCCAGCAGCTCCGGACAGGGAGAGACCCAGTACTTC.

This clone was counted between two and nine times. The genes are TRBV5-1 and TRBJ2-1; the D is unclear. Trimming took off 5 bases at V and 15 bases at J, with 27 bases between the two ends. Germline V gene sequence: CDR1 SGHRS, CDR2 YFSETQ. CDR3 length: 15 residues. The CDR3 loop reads CASREVVGSSQKWFF. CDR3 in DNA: TGCGCCAGCAGAGAAGTCGTAGGGTCATCCCAAAAGTGGTTCTTC.

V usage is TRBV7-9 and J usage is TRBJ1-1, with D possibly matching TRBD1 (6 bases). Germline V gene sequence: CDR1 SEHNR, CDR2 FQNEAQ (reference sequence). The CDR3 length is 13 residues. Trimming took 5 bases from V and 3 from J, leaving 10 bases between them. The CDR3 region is CASSQQGDTEAFF. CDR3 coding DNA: TGTGCCAGCAGCCAACAGGGCGACACTGAAGCTTTCTTT.

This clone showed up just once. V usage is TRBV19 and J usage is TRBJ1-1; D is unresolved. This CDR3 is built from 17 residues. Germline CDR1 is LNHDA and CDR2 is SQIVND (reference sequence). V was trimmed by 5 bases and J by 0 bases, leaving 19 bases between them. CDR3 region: CASSGSGRPSVNTEAFF. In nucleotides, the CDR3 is TGTGCCAGTAGTGGATCGGGCAGACCTTCAGTGAACACTGAAGCTTTCTTT.

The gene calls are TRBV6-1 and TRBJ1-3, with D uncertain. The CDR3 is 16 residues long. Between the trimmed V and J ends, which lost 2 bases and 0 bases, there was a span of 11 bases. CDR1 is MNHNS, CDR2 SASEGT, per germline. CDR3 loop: CASSEQASDSGNTIYF. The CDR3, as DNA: TGTGCCAGCAGTGAACAGGCCAGTGACTCTGGAAACACCATATATTTT.

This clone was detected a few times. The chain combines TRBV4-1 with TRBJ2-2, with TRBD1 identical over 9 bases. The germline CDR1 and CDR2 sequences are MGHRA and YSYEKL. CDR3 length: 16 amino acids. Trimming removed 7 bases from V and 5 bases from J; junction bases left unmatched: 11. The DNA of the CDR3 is TGCGCCAGCACCCGACAAGGGACAGGGCGGACCGGGGAGCTGTTTTTT. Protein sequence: CASTRQGTGRTGELFF.

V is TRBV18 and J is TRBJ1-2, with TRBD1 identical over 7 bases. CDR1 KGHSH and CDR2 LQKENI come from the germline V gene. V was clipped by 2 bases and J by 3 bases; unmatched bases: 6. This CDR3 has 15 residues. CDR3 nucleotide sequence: TGTGCCAGCTCACCAGCATCAGGGACAGACTATGGCTACACCTTC. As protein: CASSPASGTDYGYTF.

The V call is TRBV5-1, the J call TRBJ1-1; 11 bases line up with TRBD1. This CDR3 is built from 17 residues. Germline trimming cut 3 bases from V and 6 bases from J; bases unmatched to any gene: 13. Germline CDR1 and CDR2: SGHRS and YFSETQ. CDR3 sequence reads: CASSSLYVDRGLPEAFF. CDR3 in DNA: TGCGCCAGCAGCTCCCTATACGTGGACAGGGGGCTCCCTGAAGCTTTCTTT.

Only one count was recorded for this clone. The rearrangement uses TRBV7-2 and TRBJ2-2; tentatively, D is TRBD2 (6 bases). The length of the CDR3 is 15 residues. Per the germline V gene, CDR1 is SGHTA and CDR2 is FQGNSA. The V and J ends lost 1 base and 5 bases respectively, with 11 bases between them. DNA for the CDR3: TGTGCCAGCAGCTTAGTTTGGACTACAACCGGGGAGCTGTTTTTT. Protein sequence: CASSLVWTTTGELFF.

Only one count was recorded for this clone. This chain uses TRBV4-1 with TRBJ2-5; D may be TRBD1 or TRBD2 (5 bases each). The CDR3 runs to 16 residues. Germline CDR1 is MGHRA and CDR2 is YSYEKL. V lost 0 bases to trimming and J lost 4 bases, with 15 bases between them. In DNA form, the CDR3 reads TGCGCCAGCAGCCAAGATGCCAGGGAGAGGGGAGAGACCCAGTACTTC. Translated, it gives CASSQDARERGETQYF.

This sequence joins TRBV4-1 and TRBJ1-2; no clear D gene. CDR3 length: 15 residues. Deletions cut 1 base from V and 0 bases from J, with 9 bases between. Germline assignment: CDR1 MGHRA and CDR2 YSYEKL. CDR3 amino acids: CASSQAGTTNYGYTF. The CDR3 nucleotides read TGCGCCAGCAGCCAAGCTGGCACCACTAACTATGGCTACACCTTC.

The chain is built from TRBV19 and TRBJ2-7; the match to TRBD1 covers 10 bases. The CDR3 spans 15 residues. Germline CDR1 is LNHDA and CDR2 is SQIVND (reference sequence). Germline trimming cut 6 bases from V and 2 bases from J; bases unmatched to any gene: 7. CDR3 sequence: CASSPIGQGAYEQYV. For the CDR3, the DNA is TGTGCCAGTAGCCCAATCGGACAGGGGGCCTACGAGCAGTACGTC.

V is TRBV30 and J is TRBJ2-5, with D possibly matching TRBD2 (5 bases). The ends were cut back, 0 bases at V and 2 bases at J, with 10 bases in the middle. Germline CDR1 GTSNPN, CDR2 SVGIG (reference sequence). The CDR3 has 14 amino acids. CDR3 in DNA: TGTGCCTGGAGTGTGGGCGGAGGACAAGAGACCCAGTACTTC. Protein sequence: CAWSVGGGQETQYF.

CDR3 protein: CASSTHTYNEQFF. In DNA form, the CDR3 reads TGTGCCAGTAGTACACACACATACAATGAGCAGTTCTTC. The V gene is TRBV19, the J gene TRBJ2-1; D is uncertain. Germline CDR1 is LNHDA and CDR2 is SQIVND (reference sequence). The V gene lost 4 bases and the J gene lost 4 bases, with 8 bases spanning the gap. The CDR3 sequence is 13 residues long.

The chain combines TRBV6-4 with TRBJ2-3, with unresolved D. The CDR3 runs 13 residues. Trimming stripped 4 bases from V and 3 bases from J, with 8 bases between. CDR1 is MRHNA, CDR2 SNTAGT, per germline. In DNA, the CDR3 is TGTGCCAGCAGTGCTCAGATGACAGATACGCAGTATTTT. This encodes CASSAQMTDTQYF.

The CDR3 reads CASSYGQGGTGELFF. The CDR3 DNA reads as TGTGCCAGCAGTTACGGGCAGGGCGGCACCGGGGAGCTGTTTTTT. The rearrangement joins TRBV6-2 or TRBV6-3 to TRBJ2-2; a weak D match, TRBD1 (5 bases). V was trimmed by 2 bases and J by 4 bases, leaving 11 bases between them. CDR1 is MNHEY and CDR2 is SVGEGT in the germline V gene. The CDR3 extends over 15 amino acids.

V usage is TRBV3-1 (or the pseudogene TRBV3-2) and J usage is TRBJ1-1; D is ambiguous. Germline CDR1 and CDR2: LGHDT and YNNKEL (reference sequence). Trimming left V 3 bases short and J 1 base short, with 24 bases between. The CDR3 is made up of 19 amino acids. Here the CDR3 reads CASSQNPETEAGWNTEAFF. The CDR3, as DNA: TGTGCCAGCAGCCAGAACCCGGAAACCGAGGCAGGCTGGAACACTGAAGCTTTCTTT.

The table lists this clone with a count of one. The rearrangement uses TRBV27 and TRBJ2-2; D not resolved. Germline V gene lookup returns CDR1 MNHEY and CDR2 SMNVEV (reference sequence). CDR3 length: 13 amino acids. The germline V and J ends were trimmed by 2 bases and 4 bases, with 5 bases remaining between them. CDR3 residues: CASSLMSTGELFF. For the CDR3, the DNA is TGTGCCAGCAGTTTAATGAGCACCGGGGAGCTGTTTTTT.

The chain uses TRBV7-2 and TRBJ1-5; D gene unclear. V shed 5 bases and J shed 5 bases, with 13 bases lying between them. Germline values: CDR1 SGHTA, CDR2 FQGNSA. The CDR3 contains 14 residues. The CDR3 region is CASSPRAGDQPQHF. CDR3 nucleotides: TGTGCCAGCAGCCCCAGAGCCGGAGATCAGCCCCAGCATTTT.

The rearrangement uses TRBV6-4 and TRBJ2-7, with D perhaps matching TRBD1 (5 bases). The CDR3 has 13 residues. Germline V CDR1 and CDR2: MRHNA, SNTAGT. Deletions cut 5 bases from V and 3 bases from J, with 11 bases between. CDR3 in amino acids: CASSFDSHYEQYV. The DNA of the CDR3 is TGTGCCAGCAGTTTTGACAGTCACTACGAGCAGTACGTC.

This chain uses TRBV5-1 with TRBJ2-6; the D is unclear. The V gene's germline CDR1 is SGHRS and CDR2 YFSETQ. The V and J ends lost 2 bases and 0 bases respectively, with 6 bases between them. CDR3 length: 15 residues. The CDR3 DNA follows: TGCGCCAGCAGCTTCTCCCACTCTGGGGCCAACGTCCTGACTTTC. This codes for CASSFSHSGANVLTF.

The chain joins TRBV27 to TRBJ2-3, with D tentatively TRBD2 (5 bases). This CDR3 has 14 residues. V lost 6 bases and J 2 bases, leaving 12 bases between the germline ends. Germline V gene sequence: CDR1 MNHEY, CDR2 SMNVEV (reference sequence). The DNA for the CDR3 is TGTGCCAGCAGCGCCATGCGGGCCACAGATACGCAGTATTTT. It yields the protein CASSAMRATDTQYF.

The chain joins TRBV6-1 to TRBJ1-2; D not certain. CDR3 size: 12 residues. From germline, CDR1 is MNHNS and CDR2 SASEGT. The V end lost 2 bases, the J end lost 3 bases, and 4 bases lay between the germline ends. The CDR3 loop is CASSESYYGYTF. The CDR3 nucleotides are TGTGCCAGCAGTGAATCGTACTATGGCTACACCTTC.

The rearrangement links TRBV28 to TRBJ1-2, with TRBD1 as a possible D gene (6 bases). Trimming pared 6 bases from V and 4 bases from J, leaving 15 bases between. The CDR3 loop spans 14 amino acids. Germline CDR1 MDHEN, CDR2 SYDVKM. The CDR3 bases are TGTGCCAGCAGATTAGGGGGGAATTTCTATGGCTACACCTTC. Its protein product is CASRLGGNFYGYTF.

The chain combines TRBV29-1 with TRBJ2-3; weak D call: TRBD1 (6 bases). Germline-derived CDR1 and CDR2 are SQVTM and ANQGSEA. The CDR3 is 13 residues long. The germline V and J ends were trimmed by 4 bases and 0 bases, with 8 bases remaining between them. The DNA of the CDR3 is TGCAGCGTTGGGACAGCCAGCACAGATACGCAGTATTTT. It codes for CSVGTASTDTQYF.

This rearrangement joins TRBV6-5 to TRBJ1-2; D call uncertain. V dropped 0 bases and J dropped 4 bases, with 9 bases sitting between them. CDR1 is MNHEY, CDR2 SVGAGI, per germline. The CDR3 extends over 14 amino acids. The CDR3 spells CASSYSSPFYGYTF. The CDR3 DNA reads TGTGCCAGCAGTTACTCGAGCCCCTTCTATGGCTACACCTTC.

The CDR3: CASIARGSSYGYTF. Written as DNA, the CDR3 is TGTGCCAGCATCGCCCGAGGATCTTCCTATGGCTACACCTTC. The V call is TRBV27, the J call TRBJ1-2; D is undetermined. The V and J ends lost 7 bases and 4 bases respectively, with 16 bases between them. This CDR3 is built from 14 residues. Germline-derived CDR1 and CDR2 are MNHEY and SMNVEV (reference sequence).

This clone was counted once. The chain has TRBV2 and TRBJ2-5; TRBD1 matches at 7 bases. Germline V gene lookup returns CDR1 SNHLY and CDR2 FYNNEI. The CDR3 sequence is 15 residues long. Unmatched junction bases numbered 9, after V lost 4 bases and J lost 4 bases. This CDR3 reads CASSVDRVRRETQYF. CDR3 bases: TGTGCCAGCAGTGTAGACAGGGTACGAAGAGAGACCCAGTACTTC.

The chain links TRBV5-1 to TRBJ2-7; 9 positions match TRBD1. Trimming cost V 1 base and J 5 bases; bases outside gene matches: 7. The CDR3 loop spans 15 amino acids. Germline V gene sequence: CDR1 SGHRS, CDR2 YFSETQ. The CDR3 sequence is CASSLRTGVYDEQYV. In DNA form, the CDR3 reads TGCGCCAGCAGCTTGAGGACAGGGGTGTACGACGAGCAGTACGTC.